The 10 T cell receptor beta chains below were found in one sample sequenced in a study of blood T cell repertoires in COVID-19. Clones were sequenced by immunoSEQ multiplex PCR, and TCRdb holds only the in-frame ones, with some missing. Of about 98,000 clones listed, roughly 82% are singletons. The material sequenced was peripheral blood. The receptors shown here come from a man aged 65 to 79 with active or convalescent COVID-19.

V is TRBV24-1 and J is TRBJ1-3, with TRBD1 matching 10 bases. The V segment lost 3 bases and the J segment 2 bases; nucleotides outside the gene matches: 3. The length of the CDR3 is 16 residues. The V gene's germline CDR1 is KGHDR and CDR2 SFDVKD. CDR3 in DNA: TGTGCCACCAGTGATCGACAGGGGGCGACTGGAAACACCATATATTTT. Residues: CATSDRQGATGNTIYF.

This clone appeared once. The rearrangement joins TRBV5-1 to TRBJ1-3; the D is unclear. CDR1 and CDR2 (germline): SGHRS, YFSETQ. V was trimmed by 4 bases and J by 1 base, leaving 9 bases between them. The CDR3 is 14 residues long. The DNA for the CDR3 is TGCGCCAGCAGCCCAGGAGGGTCTGGAAACACCATATATTTT. Its protein is CASSPGGSGNTIYF.

V is TRBV11-2 and J is TRBJ1-3, with 8 bases matching TRBD1. V trimming: 5 bases; J trimming: 4 bases; junction bases outside the gene matches: 10. The CDR3 length is 16 residues. Germline V gene sequence: CDR1 SGHAT, CDR2 FQNNGV. CDR3 residues: CASSTIRDRKGNTIYF. In nucleotides, the CDR3 is TGTGCCAGCAGCACGATCCGGGACAGGAAAGGAAACACCATATATTTT.

The chain is built from TRBV18 and TRBJ2-2, with no clear D. The CDR3 length is 12 residues. Trimming stripped 2 bases from V and 7 bases from J, with 5 bases between. Germline loops: CDR1 KGHSH, CDR2 LQKENI. The CDR3 here is CASSPWSGELFF. The CDR3, as DNA: TGTGCCAGCTCACCATGGAGCGGGGAGCTGTTTTTT.

The chain has TRBV25-1 and TRBJ1-1; weak D call: TRBD1 (6 bases). Germline lookup yields CDR1 MGHDK and CDR2 SYGVNS. The CDR3 runs 18 residues. The V and J ends lost 7 bases and 4 bases respectively, with 28 bases between them. CDR3: CASTGLGGKMSGGTEAFF. The CDR3 DNA follows: TGTGCCAGCACTGGCCTAGGGGGAAAGATGAGCGGAGGCACTGAAGCTTTCTTT.

This clone was counted once. The genes are TRBV6-1 and TRBJ2-3; TRBD2 matches at 9 bases. Germline trimming cut 2 bases from V and 3 bases from J; bases unmatched to any gene: 3. Germline V gene data show CDR1 as MNHNS and CDR2 as SASEGT. The CDR3 has 15 residues. Here the CDR3 reads CASSESSGVTDTQYF. Here the CDR3 DNA reads TGTGCCAGCAGTGAATCTAGCGGGGTTACAGATACGCAGTATTTT.

CDR3 loop: CASSRLVGGSYNEQFF. The CDR3, as DNA: TGTGCCAGCAGCCGCTTAGTGGGGGGGTCCTACAATGAGCAGTTCTTC. V usage is TRBV13 and J usage is TRBJ2-1; 7 positions match TRBD2. In germline, CDR1 is PRHDT, CDR2 FYEKMQ (reference sequence). This CDR3 has 16 amino acids. The V gene end was trimmed by 5 bases and the J gene end by 1 base; junction bases not matched to a gene: 8.

The CDR3 region has the DNA TGTGCCAGCAGCCTGGGACAAGCCTACACCGGGGAGCTGTTTTTT. Translation gives CASSLGQAYTGELFF. V usage is TRBV2 and J usage is TRBJ2-2, with D perhaps matching TRBD1 (6 bases). This CDR3 contains 15 residues. Trimming cost V 6 bases and J 3 bases, with 14 bases left between them. CDR1 and CDR2 (germline): SNHLY, FYNNEI.

This rearrangement joins TRBV10-2 to TRBJ1-5; 7 bases fit TRBD1. Germline V gene data show CDR1 as WSHSY and CDR2 as SAAADI. CDR3 length: 17 residues. With 2 bases clipped from V and 9 bases from J, the junction kept 16 bases outside the gene matches. CDR3 loop: CASSESVTGLISRPQHF. As DNA, the CDR3 is TGCGCCAGCAGTGAGAGTGTGACAGGGCTAATCAGTAGGCCCCAGCATTTT.

The chain is built from TRBV19 and TRBJ1-5; 7 nucleotides match TRBD1. The CDR3 totals 15 residues. The ends lost 6 bases at V and 3 bases at J; junction bases unmatched: 8. CDR1 LNHDA and CDR2 SQIVND come from the germline V gene (reference sequence). In DNA form, the CDR3 reads TGTGCCAGTAGGCCCCGGGACAGTCCCAATCAGCCCCAGCATTTT. It yields the protein CASRPRDSPNQPQHF.